The 11 T cell receptor beta chains in this list originate from one sample, sequenced in a study of metastatic and nonmetastatic thyroid tumors. All patients reached thyroid surgery having received no treatment beforehand. Via MiXCR, TCRdb re-called the PCR reads. Of fewer than 40,000 clones in the sample, 33% are singletons; the top ten hold more than 15%. Sequenced: tumor tissue. These receptors were taken from a female donor with papillary thyroid cancer or a benign thyroid nodule (not recorded which). Some clones in this sample may be carry-over from other donors' samples.

The rearrangement uses TRBV4-1 and TRBJ2-7; possible D gene TRBD2, 6 bases. Trimming removed 4 bases from V and 2 bases from J, with 21 bases in between. The CDR3 extends over 17 amino acids. Germline-derived CDR1 and CDR2 are MGHRA and YSYEKL. The CDR3 loop reads CASSPLEGRGTTYEQYF. For the CDR3, the DNA is TGCGCCAGCAGCCCCCTCGAAGGGCGGGGTACGACCTACGAGCAGTACTTC.

J is TRBJ2-3 and V is TRBV2; D is unclear. V was cut by 8 bases and J by 0 bases, with 6 bases left in between. The CDR3 sequence is 12 residues long. The germline V gene has CDR1 SNHLY and CDR2 FYNNEI. CDR3 DNA: TGTGCCAGCGGGTATAGCACAGATACGCAGTATTTT. This encodes CASGYSTDTQYF. Full variable domain (outside the CDR3, taken from reference TRBV2 and TRBJ2-3): EPEVTQTPSHQVTQMGQEVILRCVPISNHLYFYWYRQILGQKVEFLVSFYNNEISEKSEIFDDQFSVERPDGSNFTLKIRSTKLEDSAMYFCASGYSTDTQYFGPGTRLTVL.

CDR3 DNA sequence: TGTGCCACCAGCCGCAGAGGACTAGCGGAAAGCACAGATACGCAGTATTTT. This codes for CATSRRGLAESTDTQYF. The chain is built from TRBV15 and TRBJ2-3, with 10 bases matching TRBD2. CDR1 is LNHNV and CDR2 is YYDKDF in the germline V gene (reference sequence). This CDR3 region has 17 residues. Trimming removed 5 bases from V and 0 bases from J; junction bases left unmatched: 8.

The V and J genes are TRBV27 and TRBJ1-2; D gene ambiguous. V shed 8 bases and J shed 0 bases, with 13 bases lying between them. Germline CDR1 reads MNHEY; CDR2 reads SMNVEV (reference sequence). The CDR3 is 14 amino acids. The CDR3: CASGEFGSNYGYTF. As DNA, the CDR3 is TGTGCCAGCGGTGAATTCGGATCTAACTATGGCTACACCTTC.

This chain links TRBV9 with TRBJ1-3; D is unresolved. There are 15 residues in the CDR3. Germline CDR1 SGDLS, CDR2 YYNGEE. The V end lost 0 bases, the J end lost 2 bases, and 9 bases lay between the germline ends. The CDR3 loop is CASSVGSGTGNTIYF. Here the CDR3 DNA reads TGTGCCAGCAGCGTAGGCTCTGGGACTGGAAACACCATATATTTT. Based on the CDR3 plus reference TRBV9 and TRBJ1-3, the full variable domain is DSGVTQTPKHLITATGQRVTLRCSPRSGDLSVYWYQQSLDQGLQFLIQYYNGEERAKGNILERFSAQQFPDLHSELNLSSLELGDSALYFCASSVGSGTGNTIYFGEGSWLTVV.

The V and J genes are TRBV6-1 and TRBJ2-3; D assignment may be TRBD1 or TRBD2 (5 bases each). Trimming removed 7 bases from V and 2 bases from J, with 19 bases in between. The germline gives CDR1 MNHNS, CDR2 SASEGT. The CDR3 consists of 16 residues. CDR3 sequence: CASTDRDPIFTDTQYF. CDR3 nucleotides: TGTGCCAGCACCGACCGGGACCCAATTTTCACAGATACGCAGTATTTT.

The rearrangement uses TRBV9 and TRBJ1-2; TRBD1 matches 9 bases. There are 15 residues in the CDR3. Germline V gene sequence: CDR1 SGDLS, CDR2 YYNGEE. V trimming: 2 bases; J trimming: 5 bases; junction bases outside the gene matches: 7. CDR3 region: CASSVLTGTGYGYTF. The CDR3 region has the DNA TGTGCCAGCAGCGTTTTGACCGGGACAGGGTATGGCTACACCTTC. The full variable domain, in which reference TRBV9 and TRBJ1-2 provide the parts outside the CDR3, is DSGVTQTPKHLITATGQRVTLRCSPRSGDLSVYWYQQSLDQGLQFLIQYYNGEERAKGNILERFSAQQFPDLHSELNLSSLELGDSALYFCASSVLTGTGYGYTFGSGTRLTVV.

Ten or more counts support this clone. The rearrangement uses TRBV27 and TRBJ1-5; 9 bases match TRBD1. The J segment lost 2 bases and the V segment lost 7 bases, leaving 9 bases of the junction unmatched. From germline, CDR1 is MNHEY and CDR2 SMNVEV (reference sequence). CDR3 length equals 16 residues. In nucleotides, the CDR3 is TGTGCCAGCAATAACCGGGACAGGGATTGCAATCAGCCCCAGCATTTT. Its protein is CASNNRDRDCNQPQHF.

The chain links TRBV6-1 to TRBJ1-2; no clear D gene. This CDR3 has 15 amino acids. The V gene's germline CDR1 is MNHNS and CDR2 SASEGT. Trimming pared 1 base from V and 4 bases from J, leaving 13 bases between. The CDR3 region is CASSEEFARSYGYTF. CDR3 nucleotides: TGTGCCAGCAGTGAAGAATTCGCTCGCAGCTATGGCTACACCTTC.

V usage is TRBV20-1 and J usage is TRBJ1-2; 11 positions agree with TRBD1. V trimming: 4 bases; J trimming: 4 bases; junction bases outside the gene matches: 5. CDR3 length equals 14 residues. Germline loops: CDR1 DFQATT, CDR2 SNEGSKA (reference sequence). CDR3: CSANGQGARYGYTF. CDR3 nucleotide sequence: TGCAGTGCTAATGGACAGGGGGCGCGCTATGGCTACACCTTC.

Concerning this clone itself: The junction shows a germline mismatch at one end, possibly a read error. The rearrangement joins TRBV6-1 to TRBJ2-7; D is possibly TRBD1 or TRBD2 (5 bases each). The CDR3 has 12 residues. The germline gives CDR1 MNHNS, CDR2 SASEGT. CDR3 DNA: TGTGCCAGCAGTGAATTCCGGGACGGGAAGATCTTC. It encodes CASSEFRDGKIF.